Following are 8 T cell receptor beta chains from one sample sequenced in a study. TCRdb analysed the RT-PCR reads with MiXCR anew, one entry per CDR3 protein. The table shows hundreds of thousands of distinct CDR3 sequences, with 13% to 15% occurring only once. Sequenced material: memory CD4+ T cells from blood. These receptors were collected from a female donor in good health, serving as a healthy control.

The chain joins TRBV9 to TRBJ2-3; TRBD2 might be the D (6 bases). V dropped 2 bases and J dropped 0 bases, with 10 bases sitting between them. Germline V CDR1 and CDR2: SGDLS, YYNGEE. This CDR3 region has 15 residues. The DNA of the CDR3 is TGTGCCAGCAGCGTCGAGCGGGTTAGCACAGATACGCAGTATTTT. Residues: CASSVERVSTDTQYF.

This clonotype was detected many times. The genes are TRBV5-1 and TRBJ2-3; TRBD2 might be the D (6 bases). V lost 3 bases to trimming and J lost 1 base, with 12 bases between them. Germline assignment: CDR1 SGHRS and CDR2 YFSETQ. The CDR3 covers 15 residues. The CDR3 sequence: CASSSTGGGTDTQYF. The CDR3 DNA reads TGCGCCAGCAGCTCGACCGGCGGGGGCACAGATACGCAGTATTTT. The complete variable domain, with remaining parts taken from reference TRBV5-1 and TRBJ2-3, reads KAGVTQTPRYLIKTRGQQVTLSCSPISGHRSVSWYQQTPGQGLQFLFEYFSETQRNKGNFPGRFSGRQFSNSRSEMNVSTLELGDSALYLCASSSTGGGTDTQYFGPGTRLTVL.

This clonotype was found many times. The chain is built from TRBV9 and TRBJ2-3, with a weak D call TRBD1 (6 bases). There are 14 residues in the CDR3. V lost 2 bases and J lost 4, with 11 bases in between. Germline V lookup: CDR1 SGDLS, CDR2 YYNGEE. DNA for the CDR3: TGTGCCAGCAGCGTTGCCGGGACACCAGATACGCAGTATTTT. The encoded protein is CASSVAGTPDTQYF.

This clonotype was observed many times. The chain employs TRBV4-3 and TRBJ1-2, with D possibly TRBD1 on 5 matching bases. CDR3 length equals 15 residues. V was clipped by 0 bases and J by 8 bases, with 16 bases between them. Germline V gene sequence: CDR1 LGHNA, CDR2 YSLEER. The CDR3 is CASSQEIGRAAGYTF. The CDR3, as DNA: TGCGCCAGCAGCCAAGAAATTGGCAGGGCAGCGGGCTACACCTTC.

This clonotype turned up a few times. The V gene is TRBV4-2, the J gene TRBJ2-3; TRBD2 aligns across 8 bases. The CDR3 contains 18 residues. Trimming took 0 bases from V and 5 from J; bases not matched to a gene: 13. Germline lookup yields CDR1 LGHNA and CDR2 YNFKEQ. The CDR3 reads CASSQDWSVGTRLDTQYF. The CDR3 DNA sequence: TGTGCCAGCAGCCAAGATTGGTCGGTCGGGACTAGGTTAGATACGCAGTATTTT.

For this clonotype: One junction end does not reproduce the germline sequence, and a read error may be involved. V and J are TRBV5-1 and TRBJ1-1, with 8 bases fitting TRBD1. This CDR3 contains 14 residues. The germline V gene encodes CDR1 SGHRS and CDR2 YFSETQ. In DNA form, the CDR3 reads TGCGACAGCAGCTCGGGACAGGCGAACACTGAAGCTTTCTTT. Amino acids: CDSSSGQANTEAFF.

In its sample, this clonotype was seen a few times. This chain's CDR3 is CASTVAGPGETQYF. The CDR3 DNA follows: TGTGCCAGCACCGTAGCGGGGCCGGGAGAGACCCAGTACTTC. V is TRBV11-2 and J is TRBJ2-5; 8 bases are a match to TRBD2. V dropped 7 bases and J dropped 4; count of bases not matched to a gene: 8. The germline CDR1 and CDR2 sequences are SGHAT and FQNNGV. The CDR3 spans 14 residues. Variable domain in full (rest from reference TRBV11-2 and TRBJ2-5): EAGVAQSPRYKIIEKRQSVAFWCNPISGHATLYWYQQILGQGPKLLIQFQNNGVVDDSQLPKDRFSAERLKGVDSTLKIQPAKLEDSAVYLCASTVAGPGETQYFGPGTRLLVL.

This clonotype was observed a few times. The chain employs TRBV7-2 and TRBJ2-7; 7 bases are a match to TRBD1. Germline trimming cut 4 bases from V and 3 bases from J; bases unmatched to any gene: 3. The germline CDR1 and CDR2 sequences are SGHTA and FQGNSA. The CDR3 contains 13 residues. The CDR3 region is CASSWGQNYEQYF. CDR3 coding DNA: TGTGCCAGCAGCTGGGGACAGAACTACGAGCAGTACTTC.